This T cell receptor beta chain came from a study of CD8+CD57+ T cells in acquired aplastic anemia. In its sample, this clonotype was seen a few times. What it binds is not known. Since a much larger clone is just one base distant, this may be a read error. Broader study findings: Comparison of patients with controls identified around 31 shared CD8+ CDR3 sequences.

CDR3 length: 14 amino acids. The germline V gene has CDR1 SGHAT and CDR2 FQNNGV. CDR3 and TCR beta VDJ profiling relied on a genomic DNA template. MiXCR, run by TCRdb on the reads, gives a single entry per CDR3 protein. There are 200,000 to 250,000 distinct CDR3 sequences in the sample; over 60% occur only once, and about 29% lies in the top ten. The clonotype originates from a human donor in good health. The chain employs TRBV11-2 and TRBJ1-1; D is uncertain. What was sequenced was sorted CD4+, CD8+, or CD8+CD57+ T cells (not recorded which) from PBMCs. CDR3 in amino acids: CASGLVSGSGEAFF. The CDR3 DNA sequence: TGTGCCAGCGGCTTAGTCTCCGGGTCGGGCGAAGCTTTCTTT.